Shown below are 17 T cell receptor beta chains from a single sample sequenced in a study of TIL therapy for anti-PD-1-resistant metastatic lung cancer. Time point of the sample: pre-treatment sample, taken before nivolumab and TIL therapy. Sequencing used immunoSEQ v3. Data came from immunoSEQ multiplex PCR; TCRdb stores just in-frame clones and leaves some out. The sample has nearly 15,000 clones, roughly 86% seen once. The sequencing here drew on blood, taken at baseline. Receptor source: a person aged 25 to 80 with non-small cell lung cancer.

V usage is TRBV4-1 and J usage is TRBJ1-2, with 11 nucleotides matching TRBD1. Germline trimming cut 4 bases from V and 2 bases from J; bases unmatched to any gene: 9. Germline assignment: CDR1 MGHRA and CDR2 YSYEKL. The CDR3 runs 17 residues. The CDR3 here is CASSPWTGGSLNYGYTF. The CDR3 coding sequence is TGCGCCAGCAGCCCTTGGACAGGGGGCAGTCTAAACTATGGCTACACCTTC.

The chain couples TRBV27 to TRBJ1-1; D ambiguous. With 6 bases removed from V and 3 bases from J, the gap between germline ends came to 11 bases. CDR1 and CDR2 (germline): MNHEY, SMNVEV (reference sequence). The CDR3 is 13 residues long. The CDR3 region has the DNA TGTGCCAGCAGATCCACGACCTACACTGAAGCTTTCTTT. This codes for CASRSTTYTEAFF.

This clone turned up a few times. The V and J genes are TRBV7-9 and TRBJ1-1; D not certain. The CDR3 loop spans 12 amino acids. Germline V gene data show CDR1 as SEHNR and CDR2 as FQNEAQ (reference sequence). V lost 5 bases and J 9 bases, leaving 13 bases between the germline ends. The CDR3 reads CASSPISGKAFF. The DNA of the CDR3 is TGTGCCAGCAGCCCGATCTCGGGAAAAGCTTTCTTT.

This sequence joins TRBV11-1 and TRBJ1-2, with TRBD1 identical over 9 bases. The V and J ends lost 4 bases and 3 bases, in that order; junction bases with no gene match: 0. The CDR3 is made up of 13 amino acids. Germline loops: CDR1 SGHAT, CDR2 FQDESV (reference sequence). CDR3 sequence reads: CASSWDRDYGYTF. The CDR3 DNA sequence: TGTGCCAGCAGCTGGGACAGGGACTATGGCTACACCTTC.

This sequence joins TRBV6-1 and TRBJ2-1; tentative D call: TRBD1 (6 bases). This CDR3 comprises 15 residues. V gave up 4 bases and J gave up 6 bases, with 16 bases separating them. CDR1 is MNHNS and CDR2 is SASEGT in the germline V gene. CDR3 sequence (DNA): TGTGCCAGCAGTGGGCGTGGGGGCCCCCGCAATGAGCAGTTCTTC. It codes for CASSGRGGPRNEQFF.

This sequence joins TRBV7-2 and TRBJ2-5, with D possibly being TRBD1 (6 bases). Germline values: CDR1 SGHTA, CDR2 FQGNSA. V was shortened by 1 base and J by 9 bases, with 15 bases between the two germline ends. This CDR3 is built from 14 residues. The CDR3 loop is CASSLVHREGAQYF. In DNA form, the CDR3 reads TGTGCCAGCAGCTTAGTACATCGTGAGGGGGCCCAGTACTTC.

CDR3 nucleotides: TGTGCCAGCAGCTTCGCGGGTTCCAATGAGCAGTTCTTC. It encodes CASSFAGSNEQFF. The chain combines TRBV5-6 with TRBJ2-1; TRBD2 might be the D (5 bases). There are 13 residues in the CDR3. With 2 bases removed from V and 6 bases from J, the gap between germline ends came to 9 bases. Germline V gene sequence: CDR1 SGHDT, CDR2 YYEEEE.

The chain employs TRBV18 and TRBJ2-3; 13 positions match TRBD2. CDR1 and CDR2 from the germline V gene are KGHSH and LQKENI. After removal of 4 bases from V and 6 bases from J, the junction contained 7 bases not matched to a gene. The CDR3 sequence is 16 residues long. CDR3: CASSRTSGGRLDTQYF. The CDR3, as DNA: TGTGCCAGCTCACGGACTAGCGGGGGCCGCTTGGATACGCAGTATTTT.

This clone was counted once. V usage is TRBV15 and J usage is TRBJ1-5; D is perhaps TRBD1 (6 bases). The CDR3 contains 15 residues. CDR1 is LNHNV and CDR2 is YYDKDF in the germline V gene (reference sequence). V shed 3 bases and J shed 2 bases, with 11 bases lying between them. The CDR3 region is CATSRVSGGNQPQHF. The CDR3 DNA reads TGTGCCACCAGCAGGGTTTCAGGGGGCAATCAGCCCCAGCATTTT.

This clone turned up a few times. The chain couples TRBV7-3 to TRBJ1-1; D uncertain. CDR3 length: 14 amino acids. Trimming shortened V by 1 base and J by 5 bases, and 11 bases separated the two germline ends. Germline assignment: CDR1 SGHTA and CDR2 FQGTGA. The CDR3 DNA reads TGTGCCAGCAGCTTAAGTGGCAGCGGAACTGAAGCTTTCTTT. Its translation is CASSLSGSGTEAFF.

The chain carries TRBV5-8 and TRBJ2-5; 8 nucleotides line up with TRBD1. CDR3 size: 15 residues. Germline loops: CDR1 SGHTS, CDR2 YDEGEE. Losses at the gene ends were 0 bases for V and 5 bases for J; bases not matched to a gene: 6. CDR3 loop: CASSLDRGDSETQYF. Here the CDR3 DNA reads TGTGCCAGCAGCTTGGACAGGGGGGATTCGGAGACCCAGTACTTC.

V and J are TRBV11-3 and TRBJ2-1, with D possibly matching TRBD2 (6 bases). This CDR3 is 12 amino acids long. V lost 5 bases and J 8 bases, leaving 10 bases between the germline ends. CDR1 and CDR2 (germline): SGHNT, YENEEA. The DNA for the CDR3 is TGTGCCAGCAGCCCTGGGGGGTATGAGCAGTTCTTC. This translates into CASSPGGYEQFF.

The rearrangement links TRBV18 to TRBJ2-6, with D unresolved. CDR3 length: 14 residues. Germline V CDR1 and CDR2: KGHSH, LQKENI. Trimming took off 0 bases at V and 4 bases at J, with 4 bases between the two ends. The CDR3 reads CASSPPGGANVLTF. The CDR3 region has the DNA TGTGCCAGCTCACCACCGGGGGGGGCCAACGTCCTGACTTTC.

The chain carries TRBV7-2 and TRBJ2-4, with TRBD2 matching over 8 bases. V gave up 3 bases and J gave up 8 bases; unmatched junction bases: 6. This CDR3 has 14 residues. Germline V CDR1 and CDR2: SGHTA, FQGNSA. CDR3 sequence (DNA): TGTGCCAGCAGCTTCCGACTAGCGACGCACATTCAGTACTTC. Protein sequence: CASSFRLATHIQYF.

This sequence joins TRBV5-5 and TRBJ2-1, with D unclear. This CDR3 is built from 14 residues. The germline gives CDR1 SGHKS, CDR2 YYEKEE (reference sequence). The ends were cut back, 1 base at V and 9 bases at J, with 14 bases in the middle. CDR3 bases: TGTGCCAGCAGCTTGACCCAGCGTAAGGGTGAGCAGTTCTTC. Amino acid sequence: CASSLTQRKGEQFF.

The chain carries TRBV18 and TRBJ1-4; D is ambiguous. CDR3 length: 16 amino acids. CDR1 is KGHSH and CDR2 is LQKENI in the germline V gene. Trimming left V 3 bases short and J 0 bases short, with 11 bases between. The DNA for the CDR3 is TGTGCCAGCTCACCGTCCTACGTTGCAACTAATGAAAAACTGTTTTTT. This translates into CASSPSYVATNEKLFF.

The J gene is TRBJ1-2, the V gene TRBV19; D may be TRBD1 (5 bases). Germline V gives CDR1 LNHDA, CDR2 SQIVND (reference sequence). This CDR3 contains 13 residues. Trimming stripped 5 bases from V and 6 bases from J, with 13 bases between. For the CDR3, the DNA is TGTGCCAGTAGTCCTTCTTGGGGCAATGGCTACACCTTC. This sequence encodes CASSPSWGNGYTF.